This TCR beta chain was sequenced in a study of T-cell memory formation after mild COVID-19. With respect to this clonotype: What it binds is not known.

Whole-study findings and limits: Prior to infection, memory already included some responding clones, suggesting cross-reactive memory joined.

The CDR3 length is 15 residues. V shed 0 bases and J shed 7 bases, with 16 bases lying between them. The germline V gene encodes CDR1 SGHNT and CDR2 YYREEE (reference sequence). A single record per CDR3 protein comes from TCRdb applying MiXCR to the 5' RACE reads. This table has 350,000 to 500,000 distinct CDR3 sequences, 18% appearing once. The TCR comes from a man between 18 and 29 years old who had mild COVID-19 (a few samples of this study predate the infection). Cell type and time point are not known. The genes are TRBV5-4 and TRBJ1-1; TRBD1 is a possible D gene (5 bases). The sample was PBMCs or a T cell subset sorted from them (not recorded which). The CDR3, as DNA: TGTGCCAGCAGCTTGGGGAAAGGGGTAGTACGTGAAGCTTTCTTT. Its protein product is CASSLGKGVVREAFF. Supplemented by reference TRBV5-4 and TRBJ1-1, the full variable domain reads ETGVTQSPTHLIKTRGQQVTLRCSSQSGHNTVSWYQQALGQGPQFIFQYYREEENGRGNFPPRFSGLQFPNYSSELNVNALELDDSALYLCASSLGKGVVREAFFGQGTRLTVV.